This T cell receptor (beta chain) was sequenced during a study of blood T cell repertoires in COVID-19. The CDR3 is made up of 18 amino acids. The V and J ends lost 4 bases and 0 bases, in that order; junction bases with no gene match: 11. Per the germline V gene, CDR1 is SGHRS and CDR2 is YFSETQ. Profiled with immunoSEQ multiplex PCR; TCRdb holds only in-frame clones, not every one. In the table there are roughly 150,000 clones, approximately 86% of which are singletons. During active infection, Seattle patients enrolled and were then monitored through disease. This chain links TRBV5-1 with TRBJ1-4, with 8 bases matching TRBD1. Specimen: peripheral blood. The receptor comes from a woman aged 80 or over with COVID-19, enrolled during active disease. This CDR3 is CASSVDRGRTSTNEKLFF. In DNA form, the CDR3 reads TGCGCCAGCAGCGTCGACAGGGGCCGAACCTCAACTAATGAAAAACTGTTTTTT. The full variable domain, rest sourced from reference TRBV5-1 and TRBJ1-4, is KAGVTQTPRYLIKTRGQQVTLSCSPISGHRSVSWYQQTPGQGLQFLFEYFSETQRNKGNFPGRFSGRQFSNSRSEMNVSTLELGDSALYLCASSVDRGRTSTNEKLFFGSGTQLSVL.